This TCR beta chain was identified in a study of molecular identifiers for immune sequencing clone quantification. Study in general: Replicates partitioned RNA from roughly 21,000 or 96,000 naive CD8 cells into five parts, sequencing four.

A remark on this clonotype: Antigen: not known.

MiXCR was run by TCRdb on the PCR reads, yielding one entry per CDR3 protein. There are about 300,000 distinct CDR3 sequences in the sample; roughly 23% occur only once, and approximately 0.84% lies in the top ten. Unmatched junction bases numbered 12, after V lost 3 bases and J lost 6 bases. The CDR3 sequence is 17 residues long. The V gene's germline CDR1 is WSHSY and CDR2 SAAADI. Overall study findings and caveats: Investigators reportedly could detect spiked Jurkat TCR RNA from one cell among approximately 1.1 million naive cells. Beyond 20 RNA copies, clones held over 97% of effector molecules, compared with under 1% in naive cells. Barcode-sharing identical TCR molecules could underestimate highly expanded clone sizes.

The sequencing sample was made of naive CD8+ T cells from blood, with Jurkat cell RNA spiked in. Documented subset: FACS-sorted CD8+CD4-CCR7+CD45RA+ naive T cells. This receptor was obtained from a human donor in good health. Some libraries in this study had Jurkat cell RNA spiked in. This sequence joins TRBV10-2 and TRBJ2-3, with 10 bases lining up with TRBD1. For the CDR3, the DNA is TGCGCCAGCAGTGATTTTGAAGGGACAGGGGTATTGGATACGCAGTATTTT. Its translation: CASSDFEGTGVLDTQYF.